A single sample is the source of the 20 T cell receptor beta chains below, sequenced in a study of post-analysis software for immune sequencing data. Findings and caveats of the study: Higher frequency in patients than in controls was seen for five TRBV segments, with TRBV5-6, TRBV5-1 and TRBV20-1 among them.

Antigen specificity for these receptors is unknown. The authors incorporated unique molecular identifiers into the TCR beta cDNA libraries. TCRdb reprocessed the PCR reads via MiXCR and lists one record per CDR3 protein. The sample contains 750,000 to 950,000 distinct CDR3 sequences, under 70% of which appear only once. Sequenced material: blood. Receptors originate from a girl aged 10 to 17 with multiple sclerosis.

This clonotype was observed a handful of times. The chain employs TRBV4-1 and TRBJ2-7; 8 bases match TRBD2. V was clipped by 5 bases and J by 3 bases; unmatched bases: 6. Germline V gene lookup returns CDR1 MGHRA and CDR2 YSYEKL. CDR3 length: 14 residues. The CDR3 nucleotides are TGCGCCAGCAGCATCAATAGCGGGAACTACGAGCAGTACTTC. It yields the protein CASSINSGNYEQYF.

This clonotype appeared a few times. V and J are TRBV27 and TRBJ2-4, with D maybe TRBD2 (6 bases). The CDR3 consists of 12 residues. Between the trimmed V and J ends, which lost 8 bases and 11 bases, there was a span of 16 bases. In germline, CDR1 is MNHEY, CDR2 SMNVEV (reference sequence). CDR3 DNA sequence: TGTGCCAGCGGGTACACTAGCTACGTTCAGTACTTC. It is translated as CASGYTSYVQYF.

The chain combines TRBV30 with TRBJ2-7, with TRBD1 matching 7 bases. The J segment lost 2 bases and the V segment lost 2 bases, leaving 3 bases of the junction unmatched. Germline V CDR1 and CDR2: GTSNPN, SVGIG (reference sequence). This CDR3 comprises 13 residues. CDR3 sequence reads: CAWSQGQTYEQYF. The DNA for the CDR3 is TGTGCCTGGAGTCAGGGACAGACCTACGAGCAGTACTTC.

This chain connects TRBV7-3 to TRBJ2-3, with D perhaps matching TRBD1 or TRBD2 (6 bases each). Germline assignment: CDR1 SGHTA and CDR2 FQGTGA. With 6 bases removed from V and 2 bases from J, the gap between germline ends came to 18 bases. The CDR3 consists of 16 residues. The CDR3 DNA reads as TGTGCCAGCAGTTCAAGGGGGGACCCCAACACAGATACGCAGTATTTT. Translation gives CASSSRGDPNTDTQYF.

This clonotype was seen once. The J gene is TRBJ1-5, the V gene TRBV7-2; D is undetermined. The V end was cut by 8 bases, the J end by 0 bases, with 11 bases between. The V gene's germline CDR1 is SGHTA and CDR2 FQGNSA. This CDR3 is 14 amino acids long. CDR3 nucleotide sequence: TGTGCCAGCGCTTCCAGGTATAGCAATCAGCCCCAGCATTTT. It codes for CASASRYSNQPQHF.

This clonotype was seen a handful of times. This chain uses TRBV6-6 with TRBJ1-2; TRBD1 agrees at 9 bases. This CDR3 contains 16 residues. Germline loops: CDR1 MNHNY, CDR2 SVGAGI (reference sequence). The ends lost 6 bases at V and 6 bases at J; junction bases unmatched: 14. In DNA form, the CDR3 reads TGTGCCAGCAGAGATCCGGTGGGACAGGGCTCCCATGGCTACACCTTC. Translated, it gives CASRDPVGQGSHGYTF.

A few counts support this clonotype. This chain links TRBV4-1 with TRBJ2-2; D perhaps matches TRBD1 (6 bases). Per germline, CDR1 MGHRA and CDR2 YSYEKL. Trimming cost V 8 bases and J 7 bases, with 17 bases left between them. The CDR3 spans 14 residues. The CDR3 sequence is CASEGHRTVGELFF. Here the CDR3 DNA reads TGCGCCAGCGAGGGACACCGTACTGTCGGGGAGCTGTTTTTT.

CDR3 DNA sequence: TGTGCCAGCAGCCAAGAAAGCGGGGGGTCCGAGACCCAGTACTTC. Encoded protein: CASSQESGGSETQYF. The V call is TRBV4-2, the J call TRBJ2-5, with TRBD2 matching over 9 bases. Germline values: CDR1 LGHNA, CDR2 YNFKEQ. CDR3 size: 15 residues. J was trimmed by 5 bases and V by 0 bases; bases with no gene match: 4.

The rearrangement joins TRBV20-1 to TRBJ2-1, with 9 bases that match TRBD2. The V and J ends lost 0 bases and 2 bases, in that order; junction bases with no gene match: 5. Germline CDR1 is DFQATT and CDR2 is SNEGSKA (reference sequence). There are 16 residues in the CDR3. The CDR3 DNA follows: TGCAGTGCTAGAGATTGGCTAGCGGGACCCTACAATGAGCAGTTCTTC. Protein sequence: CSARDWLAGPYNEQFF.

The CDR3 region has the DNA TGTGCCAGCAGTTACTCCGCGTGGGGTGGCTACACCTTC. The encoded protein is CASSYSAWGGYTF. The gene calls are TRBV6-5 and TRBJ1-2; D gene uncertain. CDR3 length equals 13 residues. The germline V gene has CDR1 MNHEY and CDR2 SVGAGI. The V end was cut by 0 bases, the J end by 7 bases, with 9 bases between.

The rearrangement uses TRBV10-1 and TRBJ2-3; no clear D gene. Trimming removed 2 bases at V and 2 bases at J, with 5 bases between. The CDR3 covers 13 residues. In germline, CDR1 is WNHNN, CDR2 SYGVQD (reference sequence). In nucleotides, the CDR3 is TGCGCCAGCAGTGAGGGCAACACAGATACGCAGTATTTT. It encodes CASSEGNTDTQYF.

This clonotype occurred a few times. The genes are TRBV6-1 and TRBJ2-1; 8 positions match TRBD2. This CDR3 comprises 15 residues. Per the germline V gene, CDR1 is MNHNS and CDR2 is SASEGT. The V gene end was trimmed by 4 bases and the J gene end by 7 bases; junction bases not matched to a gene: 9. The CDR3 DNA sequence: TGTGCCAGCAGTGCGCCGGGAGGGCCCTCAAATGAGCAGTTCTTC. Its translation: CASSAPGGPSNEQFF.

The chain combines TRBV27 with TRBJ2-4; D unclear. The CDR3 is 13 residues long. V gave up 2 bases and J gave up 6 bases, with 8 bases separating them. Germline V gene sequence: CDR1 MNHEY, CDR2 SMNVEV (reference sequence). The CDR3 loop reads CASSLNLLNIQYF. For the CDR3, the DNA is TGTGCCAGCAGTTTAAATCTTTTAAACATTCAGTACTTC.

The chain couples TRBV18 to TRBJ2-1, with 8 nucleotides matching TRBD1. V was clipped by 3 bases and J by 8 bases; unmatched bases: 9. The CDR3 has 15 amino acids. Germline assignment: CDR1 KGHSH and CDR2 LQKENI. The CDR3 DNA reads as TGTGCCAGCTCACCCCCTGGACAGGGTCAGGATGAGCAGTTCTTC. Amino acids: CASSPPGQGQDEQFF. Full variable domain (outside the CDR3, taken from reference TRBV18 and TRBJ2-1): NAGVMQNPRHLVRRRGQEARLRCSPMKGHSHVYWYRQLPEEGLKFMVYLQKENIIDESGMPKERFSAEFPKEGPSILRIQQVVRGDSAAYFCASSPPGQGQDEQFFGPGTRLTVL.

The rearrangement links TRBV5-1 to TRBJ2-3, with TRBD2 identical over 9 bases. The junction had 14 bases not matched to a gene; V was cut back by 0 bases and J by 0 bases. Germline V gives CDR1 SGHRS, CDR2 YFSETQ. The CDR3 is 20 amino acids. CDR3 nucleotide sequence: TGCGCCAGCAGCTTGGGCTTCCGAGCGGGGGGCTTAGGAAGCACAGATACGCAGTATTTT. Encoded protein: CASSLGFRAGGLGSTDTQYF.

The CDR3 here is CASARDILNYGYTF. CDR3 coding DNA: TGTGCCAGCGCTCGGGACATACTTAACTATGGCTACACCTTC. The chain combines TRBV12-3 or TRBV12-4 with TRBJ1-2; D may be TRBD1 (6 bases). The length of the CDR3 is 14 residues. Deletions cut 8 bases from V and 1 base from J, with 14 bases between.

Remarks on this clonotype: Germline is not matched at one junction end, which may reflect a read error. The chain is built from TRBV7-9 and TRBJ1-2, with a possible D match to TRBD1 (5 bases). This CDR3 has 12 amino acids. In germline, CDR1 is SEHNR, CDR2 FQNEAQ (reference sequence). As DNA, the CDR3 is TGTGCCAGCACCCTGGGGGGGTCTGGCTGCACCTTC. Translating gives CASTLGGSGCTF.

This clonotype was observed a handful of times. CDR3 bases: TGCAGCGTCCGGGACTCGATTAATGAGCAGTTCTTC. This gives the protein CSVRDSINEQFF. This chain uses TRBV29-1 with TRBJ2-1; TRBD2 might be the D (6 bases). The V gene lost 6 bases and the J gene lost 7 bases, with 13 bases spanning the gap. Germline loops: CDR1 SQVTM, CDR2 ANQGSEA. The CDR3 contains 12 residues.

This clonotype was counted a few times. This chain uses TRBV5-1 with TRBJ1-2; D is ambiguous. The V end lost 10 bases, the J end lost 3 bases, and 16 bases lay between the germline ends. CDR3 length equals 13 residues. Germline CDR1 reads SGHRS; CDR2 reads YFSETQ. CDR3 region: CASSGTPHYGYTF. The CDR3 DNA sequence: TGCGCCTCATCCGGAACGCCTCACTATGGCTACACCTTC. Looking up the rest from reference TRBV5-1 and TRBJ1-2 gives the full variable domain: KAGVTQTPRYLIKTRGQQVTLSCSPISGHRSVSWYQQTPGQGLQFLFEYFSETQRNKGNFPGRFSGRQFSNSRSEMNVSTLELGDSALYLCASSGTPHYGYTFGSGTRLTVV.

V is TRBV7-9 and J is TRBJ2-6; a possible D gene is TRBD1 (6 bases). V lost 6 bases, J lost 6 bases, and 15 bases lay in between. The CDR3 totals 15 residues. The germline V gene encodes CDR1 SEHNR and CDR2 FQNEAQ (reference sequence). CDR3 DNA sequence: TGTGCCAGCAGTCATAGACAGGTGTCGGCCAACGTCCTGACTTTC. Translation: CASSHRQVSANVLTF.